Shown below are 29 T cell receptor beta chains from a single sample sequenced in a study of T-cell reconstitution after alpha-beta-depleted transplantation in children. Unique molecular identifiers were incorporated into the prepared TCRbeta library. TCRdb analysed the PCR reads with MiXCR anew, one entry per CDR3 protein. The sample records some 300,000 distinct CDR3 sequences, roughly 9.1% being singletons. The specimen was PBMCs, collected before TCRalphabeta/CD19-depleted stem cell transplant. These receptors came from a boy in the first two years of life with acute myeloid leukemia, due to receive a stem cell transplant.

The table lists this clonotype with a few counts. The chain is built from TRBV7-2 and TRBJ2-1, with D unresolved. Trimming removed 3 bases at V and 0 bases at J, with 6 bases between. The CDR3 sequence is 14 residues long. Germline-derived CDR1 and CDR2 are SGHTA and FQGNSA. The CDR3 DNA is TGTGCCAGCAGCTTGCGAATCTCCTACAATGAGCAGTTCTTC. Protein product: CASSLRISYNEQFF.

This clonotype was counted ten times or more. The V and J genes are TRBV12-3 or TRBV12-4 and TRBJ2-6; D gene ambiguous. This CDR3 has 16 amino acids. The germline V and J ends were trimmed by 3 bases and 0 bases, with 9 bases remaining between them. In DNA, the CDR3 is TGTGCCAGCAGTTTGACCGGTCTCTCTGGGGCCAACGTCCTGACTTTC. This encodes CASSLTGLSGANVLTF.

This clonotype was observed a few times. The chain couples TRBV20-1 to TRBJ1-6; 9 nucleotides agree with TRBD1. The V and J ends lost 0 bases and 8 bases, in that order; junction bases with no gene match: 8. The CDR3 has 16 amino acids. Germline V gene lookup returns CDR1 DFQATT and CDR2 SNEGSKA (reference sequence). DNA for the CDR3: TGCAGTGCTAGAGACCCGACAGGGGGGATCTATTCACCCCTCCACTTT. It codes for CSARDPTGGIYSPLHF.

The chain links TRBV3-1 to TRBJ2-1; TRBD2 matches at 12 bases. The CDR3 runs to 19 residues. The germline CDR1 and CDR2 sequences are LGHDT and YNNKEL (reference sequence). V lost 11 bases to trimming and J lost 8 bases; unmatched junction nucleotides: 25. The chain's CDR3 is CAFSPGTAFLAGGLDEQFF. CDR3 sequence (DNA): TGTGCCTTCAGTCCTGGGACAGCCTTTCTAGCGGGAGGGCTAGATGAGCAGTTCTTC.

This clonotype occurred many times. V gene TRBV5-4 combines with J gene TRBJ2-5; 9 nucleotides line up with TRBD1. V shed 4 bases, J shed 7 bases, and the junction held 11 bases outside the gene matches. Germline CDR1 SGHNT, CDR2 YYREEE (reference sequence). The CDR3 is 15 amino acids. For the CDR3, the DNA is TGTGCCAGCAGCGCATGGGGACAGGGTGTAGGGACCCAGTACTTC. Encoded protein: CASSAWGQGVGTQYF.

The chain recombines TRBV6-2 or TRBV6-3 with TRBJ2-7, with 11 bases fitting TRBD2. The junction had 16 bases not matched to a gene; V was cut back by 6 bases and J by 3 bases. This CDR3 has 18 residues. Germline values: CDR1 MNHEY, CDR2 SVGEGT. CDR3 sequence: CASSHNLLAGGPIYEQYF. The CDR3 coding sequence is TGTGCCAGCAGCCATAACCTTCTAGCGGGAGGCCCTATCTACGAGCAGTACTTC.

Points on this clonotype: A much larger clone sits a single nucleotide away, making a read error possible. This chain connects TRBV6-5 to TRBJ2-7, with D hard to call. CDR1 and CDR2 from the germline V gene are MNHEY and SVGAGI. The V end was cut by 7 bases, the J end by 4 bases, with 8 bases between. The length of the CDR3 is 11 residues. CDR3 nucleotide sequence: TGTGCCAGCACCCTAGATTACGAGCAGTACTTC. This sequence encodes CASTLDYEQYF.

Ten or more counts support this clonotype. The chain uses TRBV29-1 and TRBJ1-5; D perhaps matches TRBD1 (6 bases). The germline gives CDR1 SQVTM, CDR2 ANQGSEA. V was cut by 7 bases and J by 9 bases, with 22 bases left in between. CDR3 length: 14 amino acids. The CDR3 protein is CSDISEHIGGPQHF. The CDR3 nucleotides are TGCAGCGATATATCCGAACATATAGGGGGGCCCCAGCATTTT.

There are many counts of this clonotype. This sequence joins TRBV7-2 and TRBJ2-7, with TRBD1 matching over 11 bases. This CDR3 has 15 residues. Per germline, CDR1 SGHTA and CDR2 FQGNSA. V lost 3 bases to trimming and J lost 3 bases; unmatched junction nucleotides: 4. The CDR3 protein is CASSFGQGASYEQYF. DNA for the CDR3: TGTGCCAGCAGCTTTGGACAGGGGGCTAGCTACGAGCAGTACTTC.

This clonotype was found many times. The genes are TRBV11-2 and TRBJ2-1, with D perhaps TRBD2 (5 bases). The ends were cut back, 5 bases at V and 1 base at J, with 15 bases in the middle. This CDR3 has 16 residues. Per the germline V gene, CDR1 is SGHAT and CDR2 is FQNNGV. CDR3 sequence (DNA): TGTGCCAGCAGCCCGCTGCGGCGGAGGTCCTACAATGAGCAGTTCTTC. This codes for CASSPLRRRSYNEQFF.

This clonotype was recorded a few times. The chain is built from TRBV10-3 and TRBJ2-1; TRBD1 matches at 11 bases. There are 15 residues in the CDR3. V gave up 5 bases and J gave up 3 bases; unmatched junction bases: 3. CDR1 is ENHRY, CDR2 SYGVKD, per germline. This CDR3 reads CAISTGTGGYNEQFF. For the CDR3, the DNA is TGTGCCATCAGTACCGGGACAGGGGGCTACAATGAGCAGTTCTTC.

This clonotype was picked up many times. This rearrangement joins TRBV2 to TRBJ1-6, with unresolved D. Germline CDR1 reads SNHLY; CDR2 reads FYNNEI. Trimming took 6 bases from V and 6 from J, leaving 9 bases between them. This CDR3 is 13 amino acids long. This chain's CDR3 is CASSPGVNSPLHF. The CDR3 DNA sequence: TGTGCCAGCAGCCCCGGAGTTAATTCACCCCTCCACTTT.

This clonotype appeared many times. V and J are TRBV5-1 and TRBJ1-2, with no clear D. Trimming removed 0 bases at V and 6 bases at J, with 15 bases between. The CDR3 is 15 amino acids. Per the germline V gene, CDR1 is SGHRS and CDR2 is YFSETQ. CDR3 in amino acids: CASSLGDPGKDGYTF. CDR3 sequence (DNA): TGCGCCAGCAGCTTGGGCGACCCAGGCAAGGATGGCTACACCTTC.

As DNA, the CDR3 is TGCGCCAGCAGCTTCGGACAGGCCGACACTGAAGCTTTCTTT. Protein sequence: CASSFGQADTEAFF. V gene TRBV5-1 combines with J gene TRBJ1-1; 7 nucleotides agree with TRBD1. With V trimmed by 2 bases and J by 3 bases, 4 bases remained unmatched. Looked up from germline, CDR1 is SGHRS and CDR2 is YFSETQ. The CDR3 extends over 14 amino acids. Supplemented by reference TRBV5-1 and TRBJ1-1, the full variable domain reads KAGVTQTPRYLIKTRGQQVTLSCSPISGHRSVSWYQQTPGQGLQFLFEYFSETQRNKGNFPGRFSGRQFSNSRSEMNVSTLELGDSALYLCASSFGQADTEAFFGQGTRLTVV.

This clonotype was seen repeatedly, ten times or more. This chain links TRBV7-2 with TRBJ2-5, with D perhaps given as TRBD1 or TRBD2 (5 bases each). Germline loops: CDR1 SGHTA, CDR2 FQGNSA. This CDR3 is built from 15 residues. The V end was cut by 3 bases, the J end by 5 bases, with 16 bases between. The CDR3 DNA follows: TGTGCCAGCAGCTTTACCGGGGACCTTCGGGAGACCCAGTACTTC. Its protein product is CASSFTGDLRETQYF. Using reference TRBV7-2 and TRBJ2-5 for the parts outside the CDR3, the full variable domain is GAGVSQSPSNKVTEKGKDVELRCDPISGHTALYWYRQSLGQGLEFLIYFQGNSAPDKSGLPSDRFSAERTGGSVSTLTIQRTQQEDSAVYLCASSFTGDLRETQYFGPGTRLLVL.

In its sample, this clonotype was seen many times. The chain recombines TRBV2 with TRBJ2-7; perhaps TRBD2 as D (5 bases). This CDR3 region has 15 residues. Trimming removed 0 bases from V and 3 bases from J, with 12 bases in between. Germline CDR1 reads SNHLY; CDR2 reads FYNNEI. DNA for the CDR3: TGTGCCAGCAGTGAAGCCCTGGCGGGCTTCTACGAGCAGTACTTC. Protein sequence: CASSEALAGFYEQYF. The full variable domain, in which reference TRBV2 and TRBJ2-7 provide the parts outside the CDR3, is EPEVTQTPSHQVTQMGQEVILRCVPISNHLYFYWYRQILGQKVEFLVSFYNNEISEKSEIFDDQFSVERPDGSNFTLKIRSTKLEDSAMYFCASSEALAGFYEQYFGPGTRLTVT.

This clonotype was seen ten or more times. The chain recombines TRBV20-1 with TRBJ1-2; D is perhaps TRBD1 (5 bases). CDR3 length: 15 amino acids. Looked up from germline, CDR1 is DFQATT and CDR2 is SNEGSKA (reference sequence). V dropped 3 bases and J dropped 0 bases, with 14 bases sitting between them. The CDR3 here is CSASWFRGTNYGYTF. The CDR3, as DNA: TGCAGTGCTAGTTGGTTTAGGGGCACTAACTATGGCTACACCTTC.

The chain uses TRBV10-2 and TRBJ2-4, with D hard to call. Germline loops: CDR1 WSHSY, CDR2 SAAADI. There are 13 residues in the CDR3. Trimming stripped 8 bases from V and 0 bases from J, with 8 bases between. The CDR3 reads CASPTLAKNIQYF. The CDR3 DNA reads as TGCGCCAGCCCGACGCTAGCCAAAAACATTCAGTACTTC.

This clonotype has a count of ten or more. The CDR3 DNA sequence: TGTGCCAGCAGTTGGGGACAGGGAGGAGAGACCCAGTACTTC. Protein: CASSWGQGGETQYF. The chain couples TRBV6-5 to TRBJ2-5; TRBD1 aligns across 9 bases. Losses at the gene ends were 4 bases for V and 4 bases for J; bases not matched to a gene: 4. Germline CDR1 is MNHEY and CDR2 is SVGAGI. This CDR3 has 14 amino acids.

This clonotype showed up many times. The V call is TRBV20-1, the J call TRBJ2-3, with D unresolved. This CDR3 is built from 12 residues. CDR1 and CDR2 from the germline V gene are DFQATT and SNEGSKA (reference sequence). V was trimmed by 0 bases and J by 7 bases, leaving 8 bases between them. CDR3 protein: CSARDQSYTQYF. In DNA form, the CDR3 reads TGCAGTGCTAGAGATCAGTCATATACGCAGTATTTT.

This chain joins TRBV5-1 and TRBJ2-1; TRBD1 matches at 7 bases. J gave up 5 bases and V 6 bases, and 5 bases lay outside the gene matches. The CDR3 has 13 residues. Germline CDR1 reads SGHRS; CDR2 reads YFSETQ. The CDR3 protein is CASNTDRDNEQFF. The CDR3 DNA reads as TGCGCCAGCAATACAGACAGGGACAATGAGCAGTTCTTC. Using reference TRBV5-1 and TRBJ2-1 for the parts outside the CDR3, the full variable domain is KAGVTQTPRYLIKTRGQQVTLSCSPISGHRSVSWYQQTPGQGLQFLFEYFSETQRNKGNFPGRFSGRQFSNSRSEMNVSTLELGDSALYLCASNTDRDNEQFFGPGTRLTVL.

This chain joins TRBV19 and TRBJ2-7; 11 bases fit TRBD2. The junction had 12 bases not matched to a gene; V was cut back by 5 bases and J by 3 bases. Germline V gene data show CDR1 as LNHDA and CDR2 as SQIVND (reference sequence). This CDR3 contains 17 residues. This CDR3 is CASSPIPGLAAYYEQYF. The CDR3, as DNA: TGTGCCAGTAGTCCTATTCCGGGACTAGCGGCTTACTACGAGCAGTACTTC.

This clonotype was seen ten or more times. The gene calls are TRBV5-6 and TRBJ2-3; maybe TRBD2 (5 bases). The V end lost 7 bases, the J end lost 5 bases, and 14 bases lay between the germline ends. Germline V lookup: CDR1 SGHDT, CDR2 YYEEEE. The CDR3 contains 13 residues. The CDR3 sequence is CASEGTAIDTQYF. The CDR3 coding sequence is TGTGCCAGCGAGGGAACTGCGATAGATACGCAGTATTTT.

At least ten counts were recorded for this clonotype. The V gene is TRBV10-3, the J gene TRBJ1-2; D not resolved. The CDR3 spans 11 residues. Germline lookup yields CDR1 ENHRY and CDR2 SYGVKD. Between the trimmed V and J ends, which lost 3 bases and 7 bases, there was a span of 6 bases. The CDR3 here is CAISEMGGYTF. CDR3 DNA sequence: TGTGCCATCAGTGAAATGGGTGGCTACACCTTC.

In this sample, this clonotype turned up many times. The genes are TRBV7-6 and TRBJ1-4; D uncertain. Looked up from germline, CDR1 is SGHVS and CDR2 is FNYEAQ. The CDR3 is 15 amino acids. V was clipped by 2 bases and J by 5 bases, with 12 bases between them. In nucleotides, the CDR3 is TGTGCCAGCAGCTTAAGTGGACGGCCAAATGAAAAACTGTTTTTT. It is translated as CASSLSGRPNEKLFF.

With regard to this clonotype: This likely stems from a read error, as it lies one base from a far larger clone. The chain combines TRBV19 with TRBJ2-3; D not certain. Germline CDR1 LNHDA, CDR2 SQIVND (reference sequence). CDR3 length equals 12 residues. Between the trimmed V and J ends, which lost 8 bases and 2 bases, there was a span of 8 bases. The CDR3 spells CASSGLTDTQYF. Here the CDR3 DNA reads TGTGCCAGTTCTGGCCTCACAGATACGCAGTATTTT.

This clonotype has at least ten counts. J is TRBJ1-1 and V is TRBV3-1; D gene ambiguous. Trimming took off 6 bases at V and 2 bases at J, with 13 bases between the two ends. The CDR3 is made up of 14 amino acids. Germline lookup yields CDR1 LGHDT and CDR2 YNNKEL (reference sequence). The CDR3: CASSPRAANTEAFF. The CDR3 DNA reads as TGTGCCAGCAGTCCCCGAGCAGCAAACACTGAAGCTTTCTTT.

There are many counts of this clonotype. This rearrangement joins TRBV7-2 to TRBJ2-1; TRBD2 matches 11 bases. This CDR3 is built from 15 residues. After removal of 5 bases from V and 5 bases from J, the junction contained 5 bases not matched to a gene. Germline V gene lookup returns CDR1 SGHTA and CDR2 FQGNSA. CDR3 DNA: TGTGCCAGCAGCCGTAGCGGGGGGGACAACAATGAGCAGTTCTTC. This encodes CASSRSGGDNNEQFF. The variable domain in full, with the rest retrieved from reference TRBV7-2 and TRBJ2-1, is GAGVSQSPSNKVTEKGKDVELRCDPISGHTALYWYRQSLGQGLEFLIYFQGNSAPDKSGLPSDRFSAERTGGSVSTLTIQRTQQEDSAVYLCASSRSGGDNNEQFFGPGTRLTVL.

This clonotype was observed a handful of times. The chain recombines TRBV15 with TRBJ1-5; D remains unclear. V lost 4 bases and J lost 0, with 7 bases in between. This CDR3 is built from 14 residues. Looked up from germline, CDR1 is LNHNV and CDR2 is YYDKDF (reference sequence). The CDR3 region is CATSIRNSNQPQHF. The CDR3 DNA sequence: TGTGCCACCAGCATTCGAAATAGCAATCAGCCCCAGCATTTT.